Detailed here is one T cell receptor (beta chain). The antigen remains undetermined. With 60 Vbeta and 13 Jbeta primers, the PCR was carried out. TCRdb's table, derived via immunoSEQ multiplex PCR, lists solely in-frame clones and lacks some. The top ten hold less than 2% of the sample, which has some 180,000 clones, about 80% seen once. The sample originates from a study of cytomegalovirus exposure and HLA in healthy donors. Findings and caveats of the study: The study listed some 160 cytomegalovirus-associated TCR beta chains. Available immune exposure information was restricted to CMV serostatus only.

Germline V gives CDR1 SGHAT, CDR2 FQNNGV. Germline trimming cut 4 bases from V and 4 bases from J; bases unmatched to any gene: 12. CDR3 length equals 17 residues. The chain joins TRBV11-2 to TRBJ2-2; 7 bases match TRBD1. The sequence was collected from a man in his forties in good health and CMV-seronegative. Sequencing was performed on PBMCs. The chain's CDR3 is CASSSRVGGYTTGELFF. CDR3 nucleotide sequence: TGTGCCAGCAGCTCCAGAGTAGGGGGCTATACCACCGGGGAGCTGTTTTTT.